One T cell receptor beta chain is described in this entry. This entry belongs to a study of blood T cell repertoires in COVID-19. Overall study context: In each case, the material was cDNA or gDNA derived from T cells, B-cell-depleted T cells, or PBMCs.

Researchers sorted participants into cohorts using their self-reported clinical history. The method was immunoSEQ multiplex PCR; TCRdb's version includes in-frame clones alone and lacks a portion of them. The sample carries 310,000 or so clones, about 87% recorded once. The CDR3 extends over 15 amino acids. Germline V gene data show CDR1 as MGHDK and CDR2 as SYGVNS. The trim removed 4 bases at V and 0 bases at J, leaving 4 bases unmatched. This sequence joins TRBV25-1 and TRBJ2-3, with 7 bases fitting TRBD2. The clonotype was recovered from a woman between 18 and 29 years old who had recovered from COVID-19. The sequenced sample was PBMCs or T cells enriched from blood (not recorded which). This CDR3 reads CASSVSGFSTDTQYF. CDR3 nucleotides: TGTGCCAGCAGTGTTAGCGGGTTTAGCACAGATACGCAGTATTTT. Using reference TRBV25-1 and TRBJ2-3 for the parts outside the CDR3, the full variable domain is EADIYQTPRYLVIGTGKKITLECSQTMGHDKMYWYQQDPGMELHLIHYSYGVNSTEKGDLSSESTVSRIRTEHFPLTLESARPSHTSQYLCASSVSGFSTDTQYFGPGTRLTVL.